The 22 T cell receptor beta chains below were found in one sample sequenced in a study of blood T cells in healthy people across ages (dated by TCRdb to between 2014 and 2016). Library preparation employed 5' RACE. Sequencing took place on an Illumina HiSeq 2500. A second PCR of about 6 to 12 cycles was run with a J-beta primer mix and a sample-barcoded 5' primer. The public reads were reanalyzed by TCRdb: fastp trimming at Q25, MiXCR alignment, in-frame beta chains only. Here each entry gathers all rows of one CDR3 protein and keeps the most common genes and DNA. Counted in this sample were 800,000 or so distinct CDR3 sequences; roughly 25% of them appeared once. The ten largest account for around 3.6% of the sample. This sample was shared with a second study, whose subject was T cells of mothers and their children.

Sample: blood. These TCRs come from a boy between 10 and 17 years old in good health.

CDR3 sequence (DNA): TGCAGCGTTGACCCAGGGACAGGGCAAGAGACCCAGTACTTC. It is translated as CSVDPGTGQETQYF. This sequence joins TRBV29-1 and TRBJ2-5; TRBD1 agrees at 9 bases. The CDR3 has 14 residues. CDR1 is SQVTM, CDR2 ANQGSEA, per germline. J lost 2 bases, V lost 3 bases, and 4 bases had no gene match.

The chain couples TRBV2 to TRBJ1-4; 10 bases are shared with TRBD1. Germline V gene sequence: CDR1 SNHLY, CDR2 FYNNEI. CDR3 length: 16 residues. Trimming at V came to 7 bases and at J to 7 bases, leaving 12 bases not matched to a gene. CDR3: CASIKDRGILIEKLFF. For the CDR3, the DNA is TGTGCCAGCATCAAGGACAGGGGGATCCTTATTGAAAAACTGTTTTTT.

CDR3 nucleotides: TGTGCCAGCAGCGTAGTTGGGGGGGGGCCGGCTCTCGCAGATACGCAGTATTTT. It yields the protein CASSVVGGGPALADTQYF. J is TRBJ2-3 and V is TRBV9; possible D gene TRBD2, 7 bases. The V end lost 0 bases, the J end lost 4 bases, and 21 bases lay between the germline ends. CDR1 and CDR2 from the germline V gene are SGDLS and YYNGEE. The CDR3 covers 18 residues.

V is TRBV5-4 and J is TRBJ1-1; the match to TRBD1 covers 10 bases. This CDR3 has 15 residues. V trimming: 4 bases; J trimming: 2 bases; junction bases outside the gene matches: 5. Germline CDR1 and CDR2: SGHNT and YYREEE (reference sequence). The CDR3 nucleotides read TGTGCCAGCAGCATACGGGACAGGGGTAACACTGAAGCTTTCTTT. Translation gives CASSIRDRGNTEAFF.

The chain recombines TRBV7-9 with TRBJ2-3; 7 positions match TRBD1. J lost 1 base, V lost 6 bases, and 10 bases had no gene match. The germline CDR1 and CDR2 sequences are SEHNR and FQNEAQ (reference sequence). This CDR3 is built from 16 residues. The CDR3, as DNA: TGTGCCAGCAGGGTAGAGGGGGACAGCCGCACAGATACGCAGTATTTT. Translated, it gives CASRVEGDSRTDTQYF. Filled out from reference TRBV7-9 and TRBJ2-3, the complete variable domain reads DTGVSQNPRHKITKRGQNVTFRCDPISEHNRLYWYRQTLGQGPEFLTYFQNEAQLEKSRLLSDRFSAERPKGSFSTLEIQRTEQGDSAMYLCASRVEGDSRTDTQYFGPGTRLTVL.

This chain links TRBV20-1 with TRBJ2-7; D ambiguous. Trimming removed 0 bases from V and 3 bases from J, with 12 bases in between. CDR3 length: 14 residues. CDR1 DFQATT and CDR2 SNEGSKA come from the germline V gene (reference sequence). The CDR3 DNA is TGCAGTGCTAGAGATTTCAACAGAGACTACGAGCAGTACTTC. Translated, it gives CSARDFNRDYEQYF.

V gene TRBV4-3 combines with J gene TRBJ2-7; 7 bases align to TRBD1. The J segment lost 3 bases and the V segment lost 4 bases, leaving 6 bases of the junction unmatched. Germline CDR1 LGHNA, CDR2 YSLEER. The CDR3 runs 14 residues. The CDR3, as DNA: TGCGCCAGCAGCCTTCGGACAGGATTCTACGAGCAGTACTTC. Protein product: CASSLRTGFYEQYF.

CDR3 residues: CASSYSNTDTQYF. The DNA for the CDR3 is TGTGCCAGCAGTTACTCGAACACAGATACGCAGTATTTT. The V call is TRBV6-5, the J call TRBJ2-3; D is unclear. CDR1 is MNHEY, CDR2 SVGAGI, per germline. This CDR3 comprises 13 residues. V dropped 0 bases and J dropped 2 bases, with 3 bases sitting between them.

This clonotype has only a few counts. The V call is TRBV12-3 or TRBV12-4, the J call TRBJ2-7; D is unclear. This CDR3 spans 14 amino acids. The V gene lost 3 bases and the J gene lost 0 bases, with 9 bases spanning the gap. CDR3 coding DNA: TGTGCCAGCAGTTTTTCGGACGGCTCCTACGAGCAGTACTTC. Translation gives CASSFSDGSYEQYF.

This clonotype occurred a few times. The CDR3 is CASSPQLAGGKNIQYF. CDR3 in DNA: TGTGCCAGCAGTCCTCAACTAGCGGGAGGCAAAAACATTCAGTACTTC. The rearrangement joins TRBV28 to TRBJ2-4; 12 nucleotides align to TRBD2. After removal of 5 bases from V and 3 bases from J, the junction contained 5 bases not matched to a gene. Per the germline V gene, CDR1 is MDHEN and CDR2 is SYDVKM. This CDR3 comprises 16 residues.

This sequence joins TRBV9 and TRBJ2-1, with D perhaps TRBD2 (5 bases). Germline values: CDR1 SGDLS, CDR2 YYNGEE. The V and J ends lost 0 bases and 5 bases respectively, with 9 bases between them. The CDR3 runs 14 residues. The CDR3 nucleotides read TGTGCCAGCAGCGTAGGAGGACTTAACAATGAGCAGTTCTTC. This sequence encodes CASSVGGLNNEQFF.

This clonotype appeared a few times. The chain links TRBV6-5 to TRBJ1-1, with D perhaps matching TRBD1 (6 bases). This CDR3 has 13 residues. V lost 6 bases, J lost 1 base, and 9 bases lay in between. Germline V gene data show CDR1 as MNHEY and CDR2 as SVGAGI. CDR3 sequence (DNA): TGTGCCAGCAGGTCGGGACAGAACACTGAAGCTTTCTTT. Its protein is CASRSGQNTEAFF.

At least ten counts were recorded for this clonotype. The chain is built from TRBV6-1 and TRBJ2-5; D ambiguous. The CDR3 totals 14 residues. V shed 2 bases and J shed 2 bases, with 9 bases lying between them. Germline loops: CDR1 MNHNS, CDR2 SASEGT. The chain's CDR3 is CASSERELQETQYF. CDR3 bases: TGTGCCAGCAGTGAAAGGGAATTACAAGAGACCCAGTACTTC.

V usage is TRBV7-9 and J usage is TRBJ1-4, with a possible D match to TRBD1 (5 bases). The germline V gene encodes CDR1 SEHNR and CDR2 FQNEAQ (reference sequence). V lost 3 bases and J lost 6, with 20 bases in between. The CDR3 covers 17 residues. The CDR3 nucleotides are TGTGCCAGCAGCTTTACGGTGCCGGGACCCCTCTATGAAAAACTGTTTTTT. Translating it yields CASSFTVPGPLYEKLFF.

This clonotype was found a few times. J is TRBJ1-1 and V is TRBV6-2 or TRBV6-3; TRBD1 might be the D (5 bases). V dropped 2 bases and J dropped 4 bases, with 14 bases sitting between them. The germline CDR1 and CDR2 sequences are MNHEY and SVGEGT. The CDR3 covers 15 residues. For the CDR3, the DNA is TGTGCCAGCAGTTACCCCTTCCTGGGGACCACTGAAGCTTTCTTT. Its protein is CASSYPFLGTTEAFF.

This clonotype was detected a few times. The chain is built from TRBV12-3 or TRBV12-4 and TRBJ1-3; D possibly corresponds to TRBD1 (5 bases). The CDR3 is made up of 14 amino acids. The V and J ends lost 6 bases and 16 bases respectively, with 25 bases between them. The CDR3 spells CASSPSGVYSHRYF. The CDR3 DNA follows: TGTGCCAGCAGCCCCTCGGGGGTCTATTCCCATAGGTATTTT.

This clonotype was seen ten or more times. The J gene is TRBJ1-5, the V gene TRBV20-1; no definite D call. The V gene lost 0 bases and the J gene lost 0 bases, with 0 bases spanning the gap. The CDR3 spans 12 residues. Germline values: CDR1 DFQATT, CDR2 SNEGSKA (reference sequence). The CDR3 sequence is CSARDSNQPQHF. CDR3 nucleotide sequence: TGCAGTGCTAGAGATAGCAATCAGCCCCAGCATTTT.

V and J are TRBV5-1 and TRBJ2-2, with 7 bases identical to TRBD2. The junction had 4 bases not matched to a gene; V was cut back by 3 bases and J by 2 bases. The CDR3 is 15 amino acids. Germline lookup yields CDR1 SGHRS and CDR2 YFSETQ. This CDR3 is CASSSGGGNTGELFF. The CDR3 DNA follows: TGCGCCAGCAGCTCCGGCGGGGGTAACACCGGGGAGCTGTTTTTT.

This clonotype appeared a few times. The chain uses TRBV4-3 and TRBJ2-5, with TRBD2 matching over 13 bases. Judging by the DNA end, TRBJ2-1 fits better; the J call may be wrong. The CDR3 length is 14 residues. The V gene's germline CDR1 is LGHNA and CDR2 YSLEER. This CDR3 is CASSTGLAGVEQFF. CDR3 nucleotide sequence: TGCGCCAGCAGCACCGGACTAGCGGGAGTTGAGCAGTTCTTC.

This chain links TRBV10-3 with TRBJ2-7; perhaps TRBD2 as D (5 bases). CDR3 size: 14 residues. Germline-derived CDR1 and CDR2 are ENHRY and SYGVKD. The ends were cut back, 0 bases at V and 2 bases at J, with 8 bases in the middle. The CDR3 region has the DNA TGTGCCATCAGTGAGTCGGACGGGGCCTACGAGCAGTACTTC. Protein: CAISESDGAYEQYF.

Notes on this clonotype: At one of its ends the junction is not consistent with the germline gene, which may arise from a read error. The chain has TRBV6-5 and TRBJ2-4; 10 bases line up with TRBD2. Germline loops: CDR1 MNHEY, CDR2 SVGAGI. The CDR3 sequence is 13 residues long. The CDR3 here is CASSGLAENIQCF. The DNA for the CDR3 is TGTGCCAGCAGCGGACTAGCGGAAAACATTCAGTGCTTC.

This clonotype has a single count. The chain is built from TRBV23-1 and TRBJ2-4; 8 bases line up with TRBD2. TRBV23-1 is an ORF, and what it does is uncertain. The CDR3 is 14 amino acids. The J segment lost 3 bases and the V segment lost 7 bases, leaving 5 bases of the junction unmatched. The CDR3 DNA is TGCGCCAGCACGCCGGGGGGGAACAAAAACATTCAGTACTTC. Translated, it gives CASTPGGNKNIQYF.